A single sample gave rise to the 31 T cell receptor beta chains below, sequenced in a study of human T cells and chemical hapten exposure (dated by TCRdb to the early 2020s). The label giving this sample's time point can be read as: pre-sensitization, week 0. Interpreted using the paper, the treatment or condition label stands for: therapeutic diphenylcyclopropenone sensitization with weekly scalp DPC. The method behind the library was RACE. Data came from a NextSeq 500. TCRdb took the public reads, trimmed them with fastp at Q25, ran MiXCR for clone calling and kept in-frame beta chains. Each entry merges the rows of one CDR3 protein and shows their most common DNA and genes. This sample has around 110,000 distinct CDR3 sequences in its table, and 12% of those were observed once. Around 1.7% of the sample lies in the top ten. Sequencing used whole blood, obtained in connection with sensitization to the hapten diphenylcyclopropenone (DPC). The receptors shown here come from a woman in her forties or fifties with alopecia areata. Some clones in this sample may be carry-over from other donors' samples.

The chain links TRBV4-3 to TRBJ1-5, with no clear D. Trimming shortened V by 1 base and J by 7 bases, and 14 bases separated the two germline ends. The CDR3 contains 15 residues. Germline V CDR1 and CDR2: LGHNA, YSLEER. The CDR3 protein is CASSQGADGRQPQHF. The CDR3 DNA follows: TGCGCCAGCAGCCAAGGGGCAGACGGTCGGCAGCCCCAGCATTTT.

The V call is TRBV12-3 or TRBV12-4, the J call TRBJ1-5, with 9 bases identical to TRBD1. CDR3 length: 15 residues. The junction had 9 bases not matched to a gene; V was cut back by 6 bases and J by 6 bases. CDR3: CASSYTGGVGQPQHF. CDR3 sequence (DNA): TGTGCCAGCAGCTACACAGGGGGCGTTGGTCAGCCCCAGCATTTT.

The gene calls are TRBV7-2 and TRBJ1-4; tentatively, D is TRBD1 (6 bases). From germline, CDR1 is SGHTA and CDR2 FQGNSA. The V end was cut by 4 bases, the J end by 0 bases, with 6 bases between. CDR3 size: 14 residues. For the CDR3, the DNA is TGTGCCAGCAGCTACAGGGCAACTAATGAAAAACTGTTTTTT. It yields the protein CASSYRATNEKLFF.

The chain carries TRBV21-1 and TRBJ1-2. TRBV21-1 is a pseudogene locus. The CDR3 loop spans 15 amino acids. Written as DNA, the CDR3 is TGTGCCAGCAGCAAAAGGCCACCGCTCAACTATGGCTACACCTTC. Residues: CASSKRPPLNYGYTF.

The genes are TRBV2 and TRBJ1-4; maybe TRBD1 (6 bases). CDR1 is SNHLY, CDR2 FYNNEI, per germline. The CDR3 is 13 residues long. V was cut by 9 bases and J by 5 bases, with 13 bases left in between. Here the CDR3 reads CASSRGKNEKLFF. CDR3 nucleotide sequence: TGTGCCAGTTCGAGGGGGAAGAATGAAAAACTGTTTTTT.

This clonotype was observed a handful of times. The chain carries TRBV6-1 and TRBJ2-1, with D possibly being TRBD1 (5 bases). Germline CDR1 is MNHNS and CDR2 is SASEGT. The CDR3 has 14 amino acids. V lost 5 bases and J 8 bases, leaving 16 bases between the germline ends. The CDR3 nucleotides are TGTGCCAGCAGTTCCTATGGGGCGACGGATGAGCAGTTCTTC. It yields the protein CASSSYGATDEQFF.

This chain uses TRBV12-3 or TRBV12-4 with TRBJ1-6, with 8 bases identical to TRBD1. CDR3 length: 14 residues. V dropped 2 bases and J dropped 13; count of bases not matched to a gene: 7. CDR3 region: CASSLQGARGPLHF. In DNA form, the CDR3 reads TGTGCCAGCAGTTTACAGGGGGCGCGGGGGCCCCTCCACTTT.

The chain combines TRBV28 with TRBJ2-7, with 8 bases identical to TRBD2. J gave up 5 bases and V 3 bases, and 9 bases lay outside the gene matches. The CDR3 totals 15 residues. The germline CDR1 and CDR2 sequences are MDHEN and SYDVKM. DNA of the CDR3: TGTGCCAGCAGTTTTAGGTCGGGAGGGGTCGACGAGCAGTACTTC. This sequence encodes CASSFRSGGVDEQYF.

There are a few counts of this clonotype. The chain has TRBV4-3 and TRBJ1-2; D not certain. Between the trimmed V and J ends, which lost 3 bases and 4 bases, there was a span of 9 bases. This CDR3 region has 13 residues. Germline CDR1 LGHNA, CDR2 YSLEER. CDR3 DNA sequence: TGCGCCAGCAGCCACGCAGGAGCCTATGGCTACACCTTC. This translates into CASSHAGAYGYTF.

The chain couples TRBV28 to TRBJ1-1; possible D gene TRBD1, 5 bases. V was shortened by 7 bases and J by 1 base, with 19 bases between the two germline ends. Germline loops: CDR1 MDHEN, CDR2 SYDVKM. CDR3 size: 16 residues. This CDR3 reads CASKFPSGGANTEAFF. The CDR3 DNA follows: TGTGCCAGCAAATTTCCTTCTGGGGGAGCGAACACTGAAGCTTTCTTT.

Only a few counts were recorded for this clonotype. The chain has TRBV7-2 and TRBJ2-5; 10 bases line up with TRBD2. The germline gives CDR1 SGHTA, CDR2 FQGNSA. V lost 6 bases to trimming and J lost 2 bases; unmatched junction nucleotides: 0. This CDR3 spans 13 amino acids. The CDR3 loop is CASRAGGQETQYF. CDR3 DNA sequence: TGTGCCAGCAGAGCGGGGGGGCAAGAGACCCAGTACTTC.

This chain links TRBV5-1 with TRBJ2-3; D unresolved. The CDR3 spans 13 residues. Trimming shortened V by 0 bases and J by 6 bases, and 8 bases separated the two germline ends. Germline values: CDR1 SGHRS, CDR2 YFSETQ. The CDR3 region has the DNA TGCGCCAGCAGCTTGGGGGCAGCTGATACGCAGTATTTT. Protein: CASSLGAADTQYF.

This clonotype has more than one count but fewer than ten. V usage is TRBV12-3 or TRBV12-4 and J usage is TRBJ1-5; D ambiguous. Trimming cost V 2 bases and J 1 base, with 6 bases left between them. The CDR3 totals 14 residues. The CDR3 DNA reads as TGTGCCAGCAGTTTATTTTCGAGCAATCAGCCCCAGCATTTT. This encodes CASSLFSSNQPQHF.

The rearrangement joins TRBV12-3 or TRBV12-4 to TRBJ2-7; 7 nucleotides agree with TRBD1. This CDR3 is built from 18 residues. The V segment lost 5 bases and the J segment 1 base; nucleotides outside the gene matches: 17. CDR3 DNA: TGTGCCAGCAGTCCAACAGGGTTAGGACAGGTATCTTCCTACGAGCAGTACTTC. Encoded protein: CASSPTGLGQVSSYEQYF.

This rearrangement joins TRBV23-1 to TRBJ2-7, with D possibly being TRBD2 (5 bases). TRBV23-1 falls under the ORF class, with uncertain function. The CDR3 covers 15 residues. With 7 bases removed from V and 3 bases from J, the gap between germline ends came to 19 bases. The CDR3 region has the DNA TGCGCCAGCATACCGAGGGAAATTTGGAGCTACGAGCAGTACTTC. Protein sequence: CASIPREIWSYEQYF.

This clonotype has only a few counts. V usage is TRBV7-9 and J usage is TRBJ1-3; D not resolved. Germline V CDR1 and CDR2: SEHNR, FQNEAQ (reference sequence). There are 15 residues in the CDR3. V shed 2 bases and J shed 0 bases, with 8 bases lying between them. DNA for the CDR3: TGTGCCAGCAGCTTACTGGCCCTCTCTGGAAACACCATATATTTT. This translates into CASSLLALSGNTIYF.

This clonotype was counted a few times. This chain joins TRBV5-1 and TRBJ1-5, with D hard to call. This CDR3 region has 13 residues. Trimming took off 4 bases at V and 4 bases at J, with 9 bases between the two ends. Per the germline V gene, CDR1 is SGHRS and CDR2 is YFSETQ. In DNA form, the CDR3 reads TGCGCCAGCAGCACTCAGGCAAATCAGCCCCAGCATTTT. It yields the protein CASSTQANQPQHF. Drawing the rest from reference TRBV5-1 and TRBJ1-5, the complete variable domain is KAGVTQTPRYLIKTRGQQVTLSCSPISGHRSVSWYQQTPGQGLQFLFEYFSETQRNKGNFPGRFSGRQFSNSRSEMNVSTLELGDSALYLCASSTQANQPQHFGDGTRLSIL.

This clonotype appeared many times. This chain connects TRBV18 to TRBJ1-5; D may be TRBD1 (5 bases). Germline V gene lookup returns CDR1 KGHSH and CDR2 LQKENI. The CDR3 extends over 15 amino acids. The V end lost 3 bases, the J end lost 0 bases, and 9 bases lay between the germline ends. The CDR3 DNA sequence: TGTGCCAGCTCACCGGGACGGCTTAGCAATCAGCCCCAGCATTTT. Translating it yields CASSPGRLSNQPQHF.

This clonotype was seen only a few times. The V call is TRBV11-1, the J call TRBJ2-6; D might be TRBD1 (5 bases). The CDR3 sequence is 14 residues long. V lost 8 bases, J lost 0 bases, and 8 bases lay in between. Germline CDR1 reads SGHAT; CDR2 reads FQDESV (reference sequence). The CDR3 nucleotides read TGTGCCAGCGGTCAGGGCTCTGGGGCCAACGTCCTGACTTTC. This sequence encodes CASGQGSGANVLTF.

The chain joins TRBV28 to TRBJ2-7; either TRBD1 or TRBD2 may fit D (5 bases each). The CDR3 contains 17 residues. Trimming took 2 bases from V and 4 from J, leaving 21 bases between them. In germline, CDR1 is MDHEN, CDR2 SYDVKM. CDR3 amino acids: CASSLGGGRALEYEQYF. CDR3 DNA: TGTGCCAGCAGTTTAGGGGGTGGCAGGGCCCTTGAGTACGAGCAGTACTTC.

This clonotype was counted between two and nine times. The chain combines TRBV14 with TRBJ2-3; tentatively, D is TRBD1 (5 bases). V lost 3 bases to trimming and J lost 2 bases, with 9 bases between them. The CDR3 totals 14 residues. Germline V lookup: CDR1 SGHDN, CDR2 FVKESK. The CDR3 coding sequence is TGTGCCAGCAGCCAGGGCGGACACACAGATACGCAGTATTTT. Translated: CASSQGGHTDTQYF.

In its sample, this clonotype was seen many times. The chain carries TRBV7-6 and TRBJ1-6; D is unclear. The CDR3 is 15 amino acids. V was trimmed by 1 base and J by 0 bases, leaving 4 bases between them. Per the germline V gene, CDR1 is SGHVS and CDR2 is FNYEAQ. Here the CDR3 reads CASSLESSYNSPLHF. The CDR3 DNA is TGTGCCAGCAGCTTAGAGAGCTCCTATAATTCACCCCTCCACTTT.

V and J are TRBV6-1 and TRBJ1-5, with D unclear. Germline CDR1 MNHNS, CDR2 SASEGT. V lost 7 bases, J lost 0 bases, and 10 bases lay in between. This CDR3 comprises 14 residues. DNA of the CDR3: TGTGCCAGCAACGAAAACATTAGCAATCAGCCCCAGCATTTT. Protein product: CASNENISNQPQHF.

This clonotype was seen only a few times. The chain uses TRBV20-1 and TRBJ2-1; TRBD2 is a possible D gene (5 bases). Germline loops: CDR1 DFQATT, CDR2 SNEGSKA (reference sequence). This CDR3 comprises 13 residues. Trimming stripped 3 bases from V and 4 bases from J, with 10 bases between. The CDR3 reads CSASGLLYNEQFF. The CDR3 region has the DNA TGCAGTGCTAGTGGACTTTTATACAATGAGCAGTTCTTC.

This clonotype was observed at least ten times. The chain recombines TRBV28 with TRBJ1-6; D call uncertain. The CDR3 runs to 14 residues. Per the germline V gene, CDR1 is MDHEN and CDR2 is SYDVKM. V was shortened by 3 bases and J by 9 bases, with 12 bases between the two germline ends. In DNA, the CDR3 is TGTGCCAGCAGTTTTTCCGGGCGTTTTTCACCCCTCCACTTT. Translation: CASSFSGRFSPLHF.

The chain recombines TRBV6-5 with TRBJ2-1, with TRBD1 as a possible D gene (6 bases). The CDR3 is 16 amino acids. Deletions cut 5 bases from V and 5 bases from J, with 19 bases between. Germline-derived CDR1 and CDR2 are MNHEY and SVGAGI. CDR3: CASSRQDSRRDNEQFF. CDR3 nucleotides: TGTGCCAGCAGTCGCCAGGACAGCCGAAGGGACAATGAGCAGTTCTTC.

This clonotype appeared a few times. The chain uses TRBV7-9 and TRBJ1-4, with 7 bases that match TRBD1. CDR1 SEHNR and CDR2 FQNEAQ come from the germline V gene (reference sequence). V lost 2 bases and J lost 5; bases outside the gene matches: 2. The CDR3 loop spans 14 amino acids. DNA of the CDR3: TGTGCCAGCAGCTTACAACAGGGGAATGAAAAACTGTTTTTT. Protein product: CASSLQQGNEKLFF.

The chain is built from TRBV18 and TRBJ2-7; D gene ambiguous. CDR1 and CDR2 from the germline V gene are KGHSH and LQKENI. The CDR3 has 14 residues. Trimming took off 2 bases at V and 2 bases at J, with 10 bases between the two ends. CDR3 residues: CASSPEDGPYEQYF. CDR3 nucleotide sequence: TGTGCCAGCTCACCAGAGGACGGTCCCTACGAGCAGTACTTC. The full variable domain, its missing parts supplied by reference TRBV18 and TRBJ2-7, is NAGVMQNPRHLVRRRGQEARLRCSPMKGHSHVYWYRQLPEEGLKFMVYLQKENIIDESGMPKERFSAEFPKEGPSILRIQQVVRGDSAAYFCASSPEDGPYEQYFGPGTRLTVT.

This clonotype was detected a few times. The rearrangement joins TRBV20-1 to TRBJ2-3; D call uncertain. This CDR3 is built from 16 residues. The V gene lost 0 bases and the J gene lost 0 bases, with 13 bases spanning the gap. Germline lookup yields CDR1 DFQATT and CDR2 SNEGSKA (reference sequence). CDR3 loop: CSARDAGTFSTDTQYF. CDR3 in DNA: TGCAGTGCTAGAGATGCCGGAACATTCAGCACAGATACGCAGTATTTT.

This clonotype has a handful of counts. This chain uses TRBV5-6 with TRBJ2-4; 14 nucleotides align to TRBD2. Losses at the gene ends were 4 bases for V and 0 bases for J; bases not matched to a gene: 9. The CDR3 sequence is 19 residues long. Looked up from germline, CDR1 is SGHDT and CDR2 is YYEEEE. The CDR3 region has the DNA TGTGCCAGCAGCGCCGTGACTAGCGGGGGGGAACTAGCCAAAAACATTCAGTACTTC. Protein: CASSAVTSGGELAKNIQYF.

This clonotype was detected ten times or more. The chain carries TRBV7-2 and TRBJ1-5; 7 bases align to TRBD1. The CDR3 totals 13 residues. CDR1 and CDR2 (germline): SGHTA, FQGNSA. The trim removed 5 bases at V and 7 bases at J, leaving 5 bases unmatched. CDR3 DNA: TGTGCCAGCAGCCGAGACAGGGAACAGCCCCAGCATTTT. It encodes CASSRDREQPQHF.